This note documents a single T cell receptor beta chain sequence. Its antigen is unidentified. Samples underwent the assay at deep level. Sequenced by immunoSEQ multiplex PCR; TCRdb stores in-frame clones only, minus some. The table records 2 million to 2.5 million clones, approximately 93% of them present only once. The entry originates in a study of shared clonotypes between healthy human individuals. The V and J ends lost 9 bases and 3 bases, in that order; junction bases with no gene match: 7. The CDR3 contains 14 residues. Looked up from germline, CDR1 is SEHNR and CDR2 is FQNEAQ (reference sequence). Overall study results and limits: The low donor count limited represented genetic and exposure-history diversity. All-four-donor shared clonotypes had higher generation probabilities than non-shared clonotypes did.

This receptor was obtained from a man between 18 and 29 years old in good health. Some clones in this sample may be carry-over from other donors' samples. Material for sequencing was naive CD4+ T cells from PBMCs. Specified subset: CD45RA+ positively selected. V gene TRBV7-9 combines with J gene TRBJ2-2, with TRBD1 matching 7 bases. The CDR3 nucleotides read TGTGCCAGTAGACGGGACAGCGACACCGGGGAGCTGTTTTTT. Translation: CASRRDSDTGELFF. Combining the CDR3 with reference TRBV7-9 and TRBJ2-2 gives the whole variable domain DTGVSQNPRHKITKRGQNVTFRCDPISEHNRLYWYRQTLGQGPEFLTYFQNEAQLEKSRLLSDRFSAERPKGSFSTLEIQRTEQGDSAMYLCASRRDSDTGELFFGEGSRLTVL.